Below, 15 T cell receptor beta chains from the same sample are listed, as sequenced in a study of T cell changes during pregnancy in multiple sclerosis. Using immunoSEQ multiplex PCR, the repertoire was profiled, and TCRdb retains in-frame clones only, with some absent. The sample records tens of thousands of clones, about 90% being singletons. This specimen was peripheral blood, taken in the second trimester of pregnancy. These receptor sequences come from a female donor with multiple sclerosis, enrolled in a pregnancy study.

The chain couples TRBV7-6 to TRBJ2-5; 7 positions agree with TRBD2. Trimming removed 5 bases from V and 2 bases from J; junction bases left unmatched: 11. The CDR3 covers 16 residues. The V gene's germline CDR1 is SGHVS and CDR2 FNYEAQ. The CDR3 reads CASSPRVGGGQETQYF. As DNA, the CDR3 is TGTGCCAGCAGCCCCCGAGTGGGGGGGGGACAAGAGACCCAGTACTTC.

As to this clone: Germline is not matched at one junction end, which may reflect a read error. V is TRBV7-7 and J is TRBJ2-1, with 12 positions matching TRBD2. In germline, CDR1 is SSHAT, CDR2 FNYEAQ (reference sequence). This CDR3 spans 17 amino acids. The CDR3 nucleotides are TGTGCTAGCAGCTTAGGGGCTAGCGGGGGGGTTTACAATGAGCAGTTCTTC. Encoded protein: CASSLGASGGVYNEQFF.

This clone was observed once. The chain is built from TRBV10-3 and TRBJ2-7, with no clear D. The CDR3 runs to 13 residues. Germline V lookup: CDR1 ENHRY, CDR2 SYGVKD. V was trimmed by 2 bases and J by 1 base, leaving 6 bases between them. CDR3 sequence reads: CAISEGPSYEQYF. The CDR3 DNA reads as TGTGCCATCAGTGAGGGCCCGTCCTACGAGCAGTACTTC.

The chain recombines TRBV7-3 with TRBJ2-2; 13 bases are a match to TRBD2. CDR3 length: 15 amino acids. The germline CDR1 and CDR2 sequences are SGHTA and FQGTGA. V shed 4 bases and J 8 bases; nucleotides not matched to a gene: 4. CDR3 bases: TGTGCCAGCAGCTCCGGACTAGCGGGGGCGGGGGAGCTGTTTTTT. This translates into CASSSGLAGAGELFF.

The V gene is TRBV4-2, the J gene TRBJ2-5; 8 nucleotides line up with TRBD1. J was trimmed by 2 bases and V by 4 bases; bases with no gene match: 15. This CDR3 spans 18 amino acids. Germline loops: CDR1 LGHNA, CDR2 YNFKEQ. CDR3 amino acids: CASSRLDRGLRVQETQYF. In nucleotides, the CDR3 is TGTGCCAGCAGCCGCCTAGACAGGGGACTCAGGGTACAAGAGACCCAGTACTTC.

The V and J genes are TRBV19 and TRBJ1-4; D possibly corresponds to TRBD1 (5 bases). Trimming shortened V by 5 bases and J by 7 bases, and 20 bases separated the two germline ends. The CDR3 totals 16 residues. The V gene's germline CDR1 is LNHDA and CDR2 SQIVND (reference sequence). The CDR3 nucleotides read TGTGCCAGTAGTCCCGGGTGGGGCCCCTCAGGTGAAAAACTGTTTTTT. It translates to CASSPGWGPSGEKLFF.

V and J are TRBV19 and TRBJ2-1; perhaps TRBD1 as D (5 bases). The CDR3 has 12 amino acids. The germline V gene has CDR1 LNHDA and CDR2 SQIVND (reference sequence). Trimming stripped 5 bases from V and 4 bases from J, with 6 bases between. The CDR3, as DNA: TGTGCCAGTAGTGACAGATACAATGAGCAGTTCTTC. This translates into CASSDRYNEQFF.

The chain combines TRBV5-1 with TRBJ2-3; 12 bases are shared with TRBD2. The V segment lost 2 bases and the J segment 4 bases; nucleotides outside the gene matches: 2. CDR3 size: 15 residues. The V gene's germline CDR1 is SGHRS and CDR2 YFSETQ. CDR3 region: CASSLLAGGPDTQYF. In nucleotides, the CDR3 is TGCGCCAGCAGCTTACTAGCGGGGGGCCCAGATACGCAGTATTTT.

This clone has just one count. The CDR3 nucleotides read TGTGCCAGCAGCGGTTATCACAGGGACGAGCAGTACTTC. Its translation is CASSGYHRDEQYF. The chain recombines TRBV9 with TRBJ2-7; tentatively, D is TRBD1 (6 bases). Germline loops: CDR1 SGDLS, CDR2 YYNGEE. The V end lost 3 bases, the J end lost 5 bases, and 12 bases lay between the germline ends. This CDR3 has 13 residues.

The chain couples TRBV25-1 to TRBJ1-1; 7 nucleotides line up with TRBD1. The CDR3 length is 14 residues. J gave up 11 bases and V 3 bases, and 12 bases lay outside the gene matches. From germline, CDR1 is MGHDK and CDR2 SYGVNS. Written as DNA, the CDR3 is TGTGCCAGCAGTGACACCGGGACAGTATTTTCCGCTTTCTTT. Translation gives CASSDTGTVFSAFF.

This sequence joins TRBV4-1 and TRBJ2-5, with a weak D call TRBD1 (5 bases). CDR1 and CDR2 from the germline V gene are MGHRA and YSYEKL. This CDR3 spans 15 amino acids. The V end was cut by 2 bases, the J end by 2 bases, with 12 bases between. The CDR3 DNA sequence: TGCGCCAGCAGCCAACCATCGACAGAACAAGAGACCCAGTACTTC. It is translated as CASSQPSTEQETQYF.

This chain joins TRBV7-9 and TRBJ1-5; the D gene is possibly TRBD1 (5 bases). CDR3 length: 14 residues. Per germline, CDR1 SEHNR and CDR2 FQNEAQ (reference sequence). V shed 5 bases and J shed 3 bases, with 11 bases lying between them. Here the CDR3 DNA reads TGTGCCAGCAGCCTTCAGGGTTACAATCAGCCCCAGCATTTT. Amino acids: CASSLQGYNQPQHF.

This chain joins TRBV6-6 and TRBJ2-5, with a possible D match to TRBD2 (5 bases). The CDR3 is made up of 16 amino acids. V lost 4 bases and J 2 bases, leaving 17 bases between the germline ends. The germline V gene encodes CDR1 MNHNY and CDR2 SVGAGI (reference sequence). The CDR3 here is CASSLSLAAGQETQYF. In nucleotides, the CDR3 is TGTGCCAGCAGTTTATCGCTAGCCGCCGGGCAAGAGACCCAGTACTTC.

V is TRBV20-1 and J is TRBJ1-2, with D perhaps TRBD1 (5 bases). This CDR3 contains 11 residues. Germline V gene sequence: CDR1 DFQATT, CDR2 SNEGSKA (reference sequence). The CDR3 is CRWGDGYGYTF. CDR3 nucleotide sequence: TGCAGGTGGGGGGATGGCTATGGCTACACCTTC.

The count of this clone is one. The gene calls are TRBV7-2 and TRBJ2-7; D is possibly TRBD1 (5 bases). Germline values: CDR1 SGHTA, CDR2 FQGNSA. Trimming took 5 bases from V and 4 from J, leaving 15 bases between them. This CDR3 is built from 14 residues. The CDR3 loop is CASSHLDKPYEQYF. The CDR3 DNA reads as TGTGCCAGCAGCCACCTGGACAAACCTTACGAGCAGTACTTC.